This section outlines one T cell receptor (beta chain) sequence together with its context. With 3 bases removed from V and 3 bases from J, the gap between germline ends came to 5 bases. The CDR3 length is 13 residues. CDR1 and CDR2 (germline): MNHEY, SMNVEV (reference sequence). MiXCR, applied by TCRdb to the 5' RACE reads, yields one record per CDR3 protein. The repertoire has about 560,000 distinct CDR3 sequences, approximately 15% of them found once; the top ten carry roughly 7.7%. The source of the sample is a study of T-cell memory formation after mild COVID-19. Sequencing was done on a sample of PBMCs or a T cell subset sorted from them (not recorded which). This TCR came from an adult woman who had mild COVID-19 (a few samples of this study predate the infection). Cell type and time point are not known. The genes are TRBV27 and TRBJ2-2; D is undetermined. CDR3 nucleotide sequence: TGTGCCAGCAGTTTCGGACACACCGGGGAGCTGTTTTTT. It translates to CASSFGHTGELFF.